These 18 T cell receptor beta chains share one sample of origin, sequenced in a study of human T cells and chemical hapten exposure. Time point of the sample: pre-sensitization, week 0. The treatment was: therapeutic diphenylcyclopropenone sensitization with weekly scalp DPC. TCRdb processed the RACE reads anew with MiXCR; each CDR3 protein has one entry. The data show around 260,000 distinct CDR3 sequences, 7.5% to 9% seen once. The source material was whole blood, sampled in connection with sensitization to the hapten diphenylcyclopropenone (DPC). These receptors all come from a woman in her 40s with alopecia areata. Some clones in this sample may be carry-over from other donors' samples.

This chain uses TRBV7-2 with TRBJ2-1, with 7 bases identical to TRBD2. Germline-derived CDR1 and CDR2 are SGHTA and FQGNSA. The CDR3 covers 17 residues. V shed 5 bases and J 1 base; nucleotides not matched to a gene: 11. The CDR3 sequence: CASSLRLAALSYNEQFF. In DNA form, the CDR3 reads TGTGCCAGCAGCCTAAGGCTAGCGGCCCTTTCCTACAATGAGCAGTTCTTC.

This rearrangement joins TRBV4-1 to TRBJ2-7; TRBD2 agrees at 7 bases. The CDR3 is made up of 15 amino acids. Looked up from germline, CDR1 is MGHRA and CDR2 is YSYEKL. V dropped 1 base and J dropped 3; count of bases not matched to a gene: 6. The DNA of the CDR3 is TGCGCCAGCAGCCAAGTTCGCGGGAGCGGCTACGAGCAGTACTTC. Translation gives CASSQVRGSGYEQYF.

J is TRBJ2-2 and V is TRBV27; D perhaps matches TRBD1 (5 bases). The CDR3 consists of 16 residues. In germline, CDR1 is MNHEY, CDR2 SMNVEV (reference sequence). Trimming took off 3 bases at V and 6 bases at J, with 17 bases between the two ends. The CDR3 protein is CASSFFLRIGAGELFF. For the CDR3, the DNA is TGTGCCAGCAGTTTCTTTTTGCGGATAGGGGCCGGGGAGCTGTTTTTT.

The chain is built from TRBV7-2 and TRBJ2-5; TRBD1 or TRBD2 may be the D gene (5 bases each). CDR1 is SGHTA and CDR2 is FQGNSA in the germline V gene. The CDR3 spans 14 residues. V lost 7 bases, J lost 6 bases, and 18 bases lay in between. In DNA form, the CDR3 reads TGTGCCAGCAACCCTACCGTGGGGGAAAAGACCCAGTACTTC. This gives the protein CASNPTVGEKTQYF.

This chain links TRBV5-1 with TRBJ1-4, with a possible D match to TRBD1 (5 bases). Germline CDR1 and CDR2: SGHRS and YFSETQ. The CDR3 length is 15 residues. V gave up 1 base and J gave up 2 bases, with 9 bases separating them. In nucleotides, the CDR3 is TGCGCCAGCAGCTTGCAGGGCCCCACTAATGAAAAACTGTTTTTT. Translated, it gives CASSLQGPTNEKLFF.

The chain combines TRBV27 with TRBJ2-1; 11 positions agree with TRBD2. The CDR3 covers 14 residues. CDR1 and CDR2 from the germline V gene are MNHEY and SMNVEV (reference sequence). After removal of 8 bases from V and 5 bases from J, the junction contained 5 bases not matched to a gene. The CDR3 DNA reads as TGTGCCAGCTCACTAGCGGGAGAACACAATGAGCAGTTCTTC. Encoded protein: CASSLAGEHNEQFF.

The rearrangement uses TRBV7-2 and TRBJ2-2; a possible D gene is TRBD2 (6 bases). The CDR3 runs to 18 residues. Germline CDR1 SGHTA, CDR2 FQGNSA. Trimming shortened V by 0 bases and J by 5 bases, and 19 bases separated the two germline ends. CDR3 in amino acids: CASSLASFRGGKTGELFF. In DNA form, the CDR3 reads TGTGCCAGCAGCTTAGCCAGCTTTAGGGGCGGGAAGACCGGGGAGCTGTTTTTT.

The V gene is TRBV7-9, the J gene TRBJ2-5; the D is unclear. V lost 1 base to trimming and J lost 2 bases, with 11 bases between them. This CDR3 region has 15 residues. Germline V gene data show CDR1 as SEHNR and CDR2 as FQNEAQ (reference sequence). The CDR3 sequence is CASSLEPGSQETQYF. The CDR3 coding sequence is TGTGCCAGCAGCTTAGAGCCCGGGTCTCAAGAGACCCAGTACTTC.

This clonotype was seen many times. At one boundary the junction diverges from the germline segment, which might be a read error. The chain employs TRBV5-1 and TRBJ2-2, with 8 bases aligning to TRBD1. There are 15 residues in the CDR3. Germline V gives CDR1 SGHRS, CDR2 YFSETQ. CDR3 DNA: TGTGCCAGCAGCCGAGGACAGGGTAACACCGGGGAGCTGTTTTTT. This translates into CASSRGQGNTGELFF.

This clonotype was observed a handful of times. This sequence joins TRBV12-3 or TRBV12-4 and TRBJ1-3; D gene uncertain. V shed 6 bases and J shed 0 bases, with 9 bases lying between them. The CDR3 extends over 14 amino acids. In DNA form, the CDR3 reads TGTGCCAGCAGCTCAACCTACTCTGGAAACACCATATATTTT. It translates to CASSSTYSGNTIYF.

This clonotype turned up a few times. One end of the junction does not line up with germline, which may come from a read error. This chain connects TRBV13 to TRBJ2-7; D is perhaps TRBD1 or TRBD2 (5 bases each). This CDR3 comprises 14 residues. The germline gives CDR1 PRHDT, CDR2 FYEKMQ (reference sequence). For the CDR3, the DNA is TGTGCCAGCAGCTTGTCCTCCGGGACCCGGGAAATGTCGTTC. It translates to CASSLSSGTREMSF.

This clonotype showed up just a few times. The V and J genes are TRBV28 and TRBJ2-4; D is undetermined. Germline V gene sequence: CDR1 MDHEN, CDR2 SYDVKM. The CDR3 spans 13 residues. Trimming removed 6 bases from V and 2 bases from J, with 8 bases in between. CDR3 amino acids: CASRPGPKNIQYF. CDR3 nucleotides: TGTGCCAGCAGACCTGGTCCCAAAAACATTCAGTACTTC.

The sample holds many counts of this clonotype. The rearrangement uses TRBV29-1 and TRBJ2-3; 7 positions match TRBD2. Germline V CDR1 and CDR2: SQVTM, ANQGSEA. J gave up 6 bases and V 8 bases, and 5 bases lay outside the gene matches. The CDR3 is made up of 11 amino acids. CDR3 amino acids: CSPRRGDTQYF. In nucleotides, the CDR3 is TGCAGCCCCCGGCGGGGGGATACGCAGTATTTT.

The chain joins TRBV7-3 to TRBJ2-6; D is uncertain. V lost 5 bases and J lost 0, with 8 bases in between. The CDR3 totals 15 residues. CDR1 SGHTA and CDR2 FQGTGA come from the germline V gene. The CDR3 DNA follows: TGTGCCAGCAGCACCACGCCCTCTGGGGCCAACGTCCTGACTTTC. It is translated as CASSTTPSGANVLTF.

This clonotype was observed at least ten times. CDR3 region: CASSSDSIYGYTF. CDR3 sequence (DNA): TGTGCCAGCAGTTCGGACAGCATCTATGGCTACACCTTC. J is TRBJ1-2 and V is TRBV11-1, with D perhaps TRBD1 (6 bases). Trimming cost V 6 bases and J 4 bases, with 12 bases left between them. The CDR3 sequence is 13 residues long. Looked up from germline, CDR1 is SGHAT and CDR2 is FQDESV (reference sequence).

The chain links TRBV20-1 to TRBJ1-3; D uncertain. This CDR3 spans 17 amino acids. Trimming removed 2 bases at V and 4 bases at J, with 21 bases between. Germline V lookup: CDR1 DFQATT, CDR2 SNEGSKA (reference sequence). As DNA, the CDR3 is TGCAGTGCTAGAAGCGGGATAGGACCTCAAGGAGGAAACACCATATATTTT. It is translated as CSARSGIGPQGGNTIYF.

This clonotype has a handful of counts. The V and J genes are TRBV21-1 and TRBJ1-1; the table gives TRBD1 as D, unverified against the DNA. TRBV21-1 is a documented pseudogene. This CDR3 spans 17 amino acids. CDR3 nucleotides: TGTGCCAGCAGCAAAGAGATCATCGGGACAGGGTATCCTGAAGCTTTCTTT. It encodes CASSKEIIGTGYPEAFF.

This clonotype was counted at least ten times. The chain recombines TRBV5-1 with TRBJ1-4; no clear D. Germline-derived CDR1 and CDR2 are SGHRS and YFSETQ. Trimming took off 0 bases at V and 5 bases at J, with 8 bases between the two ends. The CDR3 totals 14 residues. The DNA for the CDR3 is TGCGCCAGCAGCTTGGCCGGGAGAAATGAAAAACTGTTTTTT. Its protein product is CASSLAGRNEKLFF.